The next 5 T cell receptor beta chains were all read from a single sample in a study of cytomegalovirus exposure and HLA in healthy donors. Repertoires were generated with immunoSEQ multiplex PCR, while TCRdb's copy carries only in-frame clones and drops some. In the table there are fewer than 200,000 clones, around 88% of which are singletons. The sequenced sample consisted of PBMCs. These receptor sequences come from a woman aged 18-30 years in good health and CMV-seronegative.

DNA of the CDR3: TGCAGCGCCGGGACTAGCGGTTCCTACAATGAGCAGTTCTTC. Encoded protein: CSAGTSGSYNEQFF. This rearrangement joins TRBV29-1 to TRBJ2-1; 11 positions agree with TRBD2. Trimming removed 7 bases from V and 1 base from J; junction bases left unmatched: 3. Germline V gene lookup returns CDR1 SQVTM and CDR2 ANQGSEA. This CDR3 is built from 14 residues.

In this sample, this clone turned up a few times. The rearrangement uses TRBV29-1 and TRBJ1-2; a possible D gene is TRBD1 (5 bases). CDR3 size: 14 residues. Germline lookup yields CDR1 SQVTM and CDR2 ANQGSEA. The V gene lost 6 bases and the J gene lost 6 bases, with 20 bases spanning the gap. CDR3 DNA: TGCAGCGTGGGGCTCAGGGTTGCAGCCCATGGCTACACCTTC. Its translation is CSVGLRVAAHGYTF.

This clone was detected once. V is TRBV27 and J is TRBJ2-7; D may be TRBD1 (5 bases). The CDR3 length is 14 residues. Trimming cost V 0 bases and J 0 bases, with 6 bases left between them. CDR1 and CDR2 (germline): MNHEY, SMNVEV (reference sequence). The CDR3 nucleotides read TGTGCCAGCAGTTTATCGACAGCCTCCTACGAGCAGTACTTC. Its translation is CASSLSTASYEQYF.

The V and J genes are TRBV10-1 and TRBJ2-1; TRBD2 matches 10 bases. The CDR3 spans 18 residues. The germline V gene has CDR1 WNHNN and CDR2 SYGVQD (reference sequence). Losses at the gene ends were 2 bases for V and 0 bases for J; bases not matched to a gene: 7. This CDR3 is CASSEAGLAASSYNEQFF. CDR3 coding DNA: TGCGCCAGCAGTGAGGCCGGACTAGCGGCCAGCTCCTACAATGAGCAGTTCTTC.

This clone was seen more than once but under ten times. The genes are TRBV7-9 and TRBJ1-6; D not certain. This CDR3 region has 15 residues. Germline-derived CDR1 and CDR2 are SEHNR and FQNEAQ (reference sequence). The V and J ends lost 4 bases and 7 bases respectively, with 14 bases between them. The CDR3 DNA sequence: TGTGCCAGCAGCTCCCGGAAAGAGCGAAATTCACCCCTCCACTTT. Encoded protein: CASSSRKERNSPLHF.